This T cell receptor (beta chain) was identified in a study of CD8+CD57+ T cells in acquired aplastic anemia. In the study overall: Across the sorted CD4+ and CD8+ cells, DNA amounts averaged 3.2 ug. The study obtained about 9.9 million reads on average for CD4+ cells from healthy donors. Study findings and constraints: Between patients and controls, 25 to 35 CD8+ CDR3 sequences were found in common.

Genomic DNA was employed as the template in profiling TCR beta VDJ and CDR3. TCRdb reprocessed the reads via MiXCR and lists one record per CDR3 protein. The sample yields a few hundred thousand distinct CDR3 sequences, roughly 57% seen once. The sample holds one count of this clonotype. The antigen is not known. Sequenced material: sorted CD4+, CD8+, or CD8+CD57+ T cells (not recorded which) from PBMCs. The sequence derives from a human donor in good health.

The CDR3: CASSPPGTGNSPLHF. The DNA of the CDR3 is TGTGCCAGCAGCCCCCCCGGGACAGGGAATTCACCCCTCCACTTT. The rearrangement uses TRBV7-2 and TRBJ1-6; 9 nucleotides agree with TRBD1. V trimming: 5 bases; J trimming: 7 bases; junction bases outside the gene matches: 6. In germline, CDR1 is SGHTA, CDR2 FQGNSA. The CDR3 loop spans 15 amino acids.